These 22 T cell receptor beta chains were all obtained from the same sample, sequenced in a study of OX40 agonist ivuxolimab in advanced cancers. The library was prepared using the immunoSEQ multiplex PCR assay. TCRdb retrieved this table from immuneACCESS and kept in-frame rearrangements only. Not all clones are present; in checked studies, unresolved V genes account for under half, and no reason is known for the remainder. The sample table records more than 30,000 clones; around 87% of these occur just once. 2.4% of the sample rests with the top ten. Sequencing was performed on CD4+ or CD8+ T cells sorted from blood, taken in a trial of the OX40 agonist ivuxolimab. The receptors were sampled from an adult with an advanced solid tumor such as melanoma, head and neck, liver or kidney cancer.

The chain joins TRBV27 to TRBJ1-6; 8 nucleotides agree with TRBD1. Trimming took 8 bases from V and 7 from J; bases not matched to a gene: 10. This CDR3 spans 15 amino acids. Germline V gene lookup returns CDR1 MNHEY and CDR2 SMNVEV (reference sequence). CDR3 amino acids: CASGLGYRGNSPLHF. The CDR3, as DNA: TGTGCCAGCGGATTAGGGTACAGGGGGAATTCACCCCTCCACTTT.

The V and J genes are TRBV30 and TRBJ1-1, with D maybe TRBD1 (6 bases). Germline V lookup: CDR1 GTSNPN, CDR2 SVGIG (reference sequence). The CDR3 is 13 amino acids. The DNA for the CDR3 is TGTGGCTCTAGAGGGACACTGGACATGTGGGCTTTCTTT. Translated: CGSRGTLDMWAFF.

Judged by abundance, this clone is medium-sized. The chain recombines TRBV19 with TRBJ1-5, with D maybe TRBD1 (6 bases). The CDR3 spans 16 residues. The V gene's germline CDR1 is LNHDA and CDR2 SQIVND (reference sequence). V lost 6 bases to trimming and J lost 1 base, with 16 bases between them. The CDR3 region is CASSTSQGISNQPQHF. In nucleotides, the CDR3 is TGTGCCAGTAGCACTTCCCAGGGGATAAGCAATCAGCCCCAGCATTTT.

This chain uses TRBV5-1 with TRBJ1-3, with 8 bases fitting TRBD1. This CDR3 has 14 residues. Germline-derived CDR1 and CDR2 are SGHRS and YFSETQ. With 3 bases clipped from V and 2 bases from J, the junction kept 1 base outside the gene matches. The CDR3 nucleotides are TGCGCCAGCAGCTCACAGGGGGCTGGAAACACCATATATTTT. This codes for CASSSQGAGNTIYF.

The V and J genes are TRBV30 and TRBJ2-3; no reliable D call. This CDR3 has 11 amino acids. CDR1 and CDR2 from the germline V gene are GTSNPN and SVGIG (reference sequence). V was clipped by 0 bases and J by 5 bases, with 3 bases between them. CDR3 nucleotides: TGTGCCTGGAGTGTCAAAGATACGCAGTATTTT. This codes for CAWSVKDTQYF.

CDR3 in amino acids: CASSIIGQGIYGYTF. CDR3 coding DNA: TGTGCCAGTAGTATAATTGGACAGGGGATCTATGGCTACACCTTC. The chain is built from TRBV19 and TRBJ1-2; 9 bases agree with TRBD1. Germline V gene sequence: CDR1 LNHDA, CDR2 SQIVND (reference sequence). Trimming cost V 2 bases and J 4 bases; bases outside gene matches: 5. The CDR3 spans 15 residues.

The genes are TRBV6-6 and TRBJ2-7, with D possibly being TRBD2 (5 bases). The CDR3 has 13 residues. Deletions cut 10 bases from V and 4 bases from J, with 17 bases between. Germline-derived CDR1 and CDR2 are MNHNY and SVGAGI (reference sequence). This CDR3 reads CATRGYISYEQYF. In nucleotides, the CDR3 is TGTGCCACCCGAGGGTACATTTCGTACGAGCAGTACTTC.

V is TRBV5-3 and J is TRBJ1-5; tentatively, D is TRBD1 (5 bases). TRBV5-3 qualifies as an ORF whose function is uncertain. The CDR3 covers 15 residues. Trimming took 1 base from V and 1 from J, leaving 9 bases between them. The CDR3 loop is CARSLRTGSNQPQHF. The CDR3 DNA is TGTGCCAGAAGCTTGCGTACAGGAAGCAATCAGCCCCAGCATTTT.

The V call is TRBV15, the J call TRBJ1-5, with D unresolved. V lost 0 bases and J lost 1, with 13 bases in between. Germline assignment: CDR1 LNHNV and CDR2 YYDKDF (reference sequence). The CDR3 length is 17 residues. CDR3 nucleotides: TGTGCCACCAGCAGAGAATATGGGCAGGCAAGCAATCAGCCCCAGCATTTT. Protein sequence: CATSREYGQASNQPQHF.

The chain carries TRBV7-9 and TRBJ2-7; unclear D gene. CDR3 length: 13 residues. The germline gives CDR1 SEHNR, CDR2 FQNEAQ (reference sequence). V was pared by 3 bases and J by 6 bases, with 12 bases between. This CDR3 is CASSFGQRGEQYF. The CDR3, as DNA: TGTGCCAGCAGCTTTGGTCAGAGAGGCGAGCAGTACTTC. The complete variable domain, with remaining parts taken from reference TRBV7-9 and TRBJ2-7, reads DTGVSQNPRHKITKRGQNVTFRCDPISEHNRLYWYRQTLGQGPEFLTYFQNEAQLEKSRLLSDRFSAERPKGSFSTLEIQRTEQGDSAMYLCASSFGQRGEQYFGPGTRLTVT.

This clone came up once. The genes are TRBV6-5 and TRBJ2-7; 10 positions match TRBD1. From germline, CDR1 is MNHEY and CDR2 SVGAGI. V was pared by 7 bases and J by 4 bases, with 10 bases of the junction left unmatched. The CDR3 contains 15 residues. The CDR3 here is CASTGGTGAGYEQYF. The CDR3 DNA reads TGTGCCAGCACCGGGGGGACAGGGGCGGGTTACGAGCAGTACTTC.

J is TRBJ2-7 and V is TRBV6-5; 9 bases align to TRBD1. The CDR3 is 13 amino acids. V shed 11 bases, J shed 3 bases, and the junction held 8 bases outside the gene matches. The germline V gene has CDR1 MNHEY and CDR2 SVGAGI. This chain's CDR3 is CAVPGQGFYEQYF. The CDR3, as DNA: TGTGCCGTTCCGGGACAGGGCTTCTACGAGCAGTACTTC.

The chain joins TRBV5-1 to TRBJ2-2; maybe TRBD1 (5 bases). This CDR3 is 14 amino acids long. Trimming stripped 2 bases from V and 5 bases from J, with 10 bases between. Germline V gene data show CDR1 as SGHRS and CDR2 as YFSETQ. CDR3 in amino acids: CASSLGDRTGELFF. As DNA, the CDR3 is TGCGCCAGCAGCTTAGGGGATCGGACCGGGGAGCTGTTTTTT.

V usage is TRBV29-1 and J usage is TRBJ1-2; TRBD1 matches at 10 bases. CDR1 SQVTM and CDR2 ANQGSEA come from the germline V gene. CDR3 length equals 11 residues. The ends lost 6 bases at V and 7 bases at J; junction bases unmatched: 2. CDR3: CSVGQGLGYTF. DNA of the CDR3: TGCAGCGTGGGACAGGGGCTTGGCTACACCTTC.

The CDR3 DNA reads TGCGCCAGCAGCCAAGAGGGACAGGGGGCCCACGAGCAGTACTTC. Encoded protein: CASSQEGQGAHEQYF. V and J are TRBV4-3 and TRBJ2-7; TRBD1 matches at 12 bases. V shed 0 bases and J 5 bases; nucleotides not matched to a gene: 2. There are 15 residues in the CDR3. Germline V CDR1 and CDR2: LGHNA, YSLEER.

This clone occurred once. CDR3 DNA: TGTGCCAGCAGCTTTCCCCAGCGGGGGAACATTCAGTACTTC. It encodes CASSFPQRGNIQYF. The chain recombines TRBV5-4 with TRBJ2-4; 8 nucleotides match TRBD2. After removal of 2 bases from V and 7 bases from J, the junction contained 5 bases not matched to a gene. There are 14 residues in the CDR3. Germline V CDR1 and CDR2: SGHNT, YYREEE (reference sequence).

This clone was seen only a few times. V is TRBV4-1 and J is TRBJ1-6, with 7 positions matching TRBD1. The V gene's germline CDR1 is MGHRA and CDR2 YSYEKL. The V and J ends lost 1 base and 8 bases, in that order; junction bases with no gene match: 5. CDR3 length: 15 residues. The DNA of the CDR3 is TGCGCCAGCAGCCAAGGAGAGGGGGCGGATTCACCCCTCCACTTT. It yields the protein CASSQGEGADSPLHF.

This clone was observed a single time. J is TRBJ1-3 and V is TRBV27; 7 nucleotides match TRBD1. Germline assignment: CDR1 MNHEY and CDR2 SMNVEV (reference sequence). The CDR3 is made up of 13 amino acids. After removal of 8 bases from V and 4 bases from J, the junction contained 5 bases not matched to a gene. CDR3 bases: TGTGCCAGCGCCCGACAGGGCGGAAACACCATATATTTT. This gives the protein CASARQGGNTIYF.

The rearrangement links TRBV30 to TRBJ1-3; D might be TRBD1 (6 bases). CDR3 length equals 17 residues. The V end lost 0 bases, the J end lost 0 bases, and 15 bases lay between the germline ends. Germline values: CDR1 GTSNPN, CDR2 SVGIG (reference sequence). CDR3 loop: CAWSVSSTGLSGNTIYF. CDR3 nucleotide sequence: TGTGCCTGGAGTGTAAGTTCGACAGGACTCTCTGGAAACACCATATATTTT.

The chain links TRBV6-6 to TRBJ2-5; 7 bases align to TRBD1. The germline gives CDR1 MNHNY, CDR2 SVGAGI (reference sequence). The CDR3 spans 13 residues. After removal of 5 bases from V and 2 bases from J, the junction contained 2 bases not matched to a gene. The CDR3 loop reads CASSRTGQETQYF. In nucleotides, the CDR3 is TGTGCCAGCAGTCGGACAGGACAAGAGACCCAGTACTTC.

This chain links TRBV10-3 with TRBJ1-6, with TRBD1 matching over 7 bases. CDR3 length equals 15 residues. Losses at the gene ends were 5 bases for V and 5 bases for J; bases not matched to a gene: 6. Germline V gives CDR1 ENHRY, CDR2 SYGVKD. In DNA form, the CDR3 reads TGTGCCATCAGTAACAAAGACAGGGATAATTCACCCCTCCACTTT. Its protein product is CAISNKDRDNSPLHF.

The chain employs TRBV2 and TRBJ2-2, with D maybe TRBD1 (5 bases). The germline V gene has CDR1 SNHLY and CDR2 FYNNEI. V dropped 4 bases and J dropped 1 base, with 10 bases sitting between them. This CDR3 is 15 amino acids long. CDR3 sequence reads: CASSGQNLNTGELFF. CDR3 sequence (DNA): TGTGCCAGCAGTGGACAGAATTTGAACACCGGGGAGCTGTTTTTT.